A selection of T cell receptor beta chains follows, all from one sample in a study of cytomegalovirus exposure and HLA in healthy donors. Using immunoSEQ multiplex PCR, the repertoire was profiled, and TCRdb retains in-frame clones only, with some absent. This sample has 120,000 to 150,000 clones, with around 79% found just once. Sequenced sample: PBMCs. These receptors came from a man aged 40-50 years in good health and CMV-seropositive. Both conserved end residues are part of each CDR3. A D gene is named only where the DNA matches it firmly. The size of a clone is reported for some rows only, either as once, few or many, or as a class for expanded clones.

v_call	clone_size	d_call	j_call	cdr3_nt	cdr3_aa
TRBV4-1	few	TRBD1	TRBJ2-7	TGCGCCAGCAGCCGCTCCGGGACAGGGGACTACGAGCAGTACTTC	CASSRSGTGDYEQYF
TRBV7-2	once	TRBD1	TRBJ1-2	TGTGCCAGCAGCTCGGAGGACAGGGCCCTCTATGGCTACACCTTC	CASSSEDRALYGYTF
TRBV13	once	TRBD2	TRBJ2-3	TGTGCCAGCAGAGAGGCGGGAGGTTTTTCAGATACGCAGTATTTT	CASREAGGFSDTQYF
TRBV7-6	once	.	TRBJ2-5	TGTGCCAGCAGCGAGAGATCCGTCAAAGAGACCCAGTACTTC	CASSERSVKETQYF
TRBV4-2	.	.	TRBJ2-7	TGTGCCAGCAGCCAAGACCGGGGGACAGTCTACGAGCAGTACTTC	CASSQDRGTVYEQYF
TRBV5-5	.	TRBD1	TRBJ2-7	TGTGCCAGCAGACAGGGACAGGGCTATGGCGAGCAGTACTTC	CASRQGQGYGEQYF
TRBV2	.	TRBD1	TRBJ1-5	TGTGCCAGCCGCTTAGACAGGGCGGGCAATCAGCCCCAGCATTTT	CASRLDRAGNQPQHF
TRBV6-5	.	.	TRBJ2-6	TGTGCCAGCAGTTACTCGGCCGGGACTGGGGCCAACGTCCTGACTTTC	CASSYSAGTGANVLTF
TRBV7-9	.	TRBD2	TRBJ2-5	TGTGCCAGCAGCTTAGGAACTAGCGGGAGAGGAGAGACCCAGTACTTC	CASSLGTSGRGETQYF
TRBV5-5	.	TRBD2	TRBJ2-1	TGTGCCAGCAGCTTACTAGCGGGGCAAAGCCATGAGCAGTTCTTC	CASSLLAGQSHEQFF
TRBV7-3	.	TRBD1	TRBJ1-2	TGTGCCAGCAGCAAGGGACAGGGGGCCGGCTACACCTTC	CASSKGQGAGYTF
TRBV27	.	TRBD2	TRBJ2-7	TGTGCCAGCAGTTTATACGGACTAGCGGGAGGAACAGCCTCCTACGAGCAGTACTTC	CASSLYGLAGGTASYEQYF
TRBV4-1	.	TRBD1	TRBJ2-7	TGCGCCAGCAGCCCGAGGGAGACAGGGGGCTACGAGCAGTACTTC	CASSPRETGGYEQYF
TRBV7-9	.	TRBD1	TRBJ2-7	TGTGCCAGCAGCTCGGACAGGAACGAGCAGTACTTC	CASSSDRNEQYF
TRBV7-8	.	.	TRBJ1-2	TGTGCCAGCAGCTACCCTGGGACTTCCGATGGGAGCTATGGCTACACCTTC	CASSYPGTSDGSYGYTF
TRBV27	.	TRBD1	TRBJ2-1	TGTGCCAGCAGTTTACAGGGGGCGATTGAGCAGTTCTTC	CASSLQGAIEQFF
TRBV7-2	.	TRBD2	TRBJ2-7	TGTGCCAGCACCTTGTGGACTAGCGGGACGCGTGAGCAGTACTTC	CASTLWTSGTREQYF
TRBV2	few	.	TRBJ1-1	TGTGCCAGCAGTGAAGAATCCCTGCAGGCCACTGAAGCTTTCTTT	CASSEESLQATEAFF
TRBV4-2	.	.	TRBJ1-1	TGTGCCAGCAGCCCCCGGGGTAAATTGAACACTGAAGCTTTCTTT	CASSPRGKLNTEAFF
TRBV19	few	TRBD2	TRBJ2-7	TGTGCCAGTAGTAGACTGCTAGCGGGAGAGGTCCACGAGCAGTACTTC	CASSRLLAGEVHEQYF
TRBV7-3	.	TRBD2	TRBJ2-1	TGTGCCAGCAGCTTAGCACTAGCGGGTTACAATGAGCAGTTCTTC	CASSLALAGYNEQFF
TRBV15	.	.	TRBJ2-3	TGTGCCACCAGCAGTATCGAGGTCACAGATACGCAGTATTTT	CATSSIEVTDTQYF
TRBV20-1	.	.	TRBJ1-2	TGCAGTGCTACTCCGGGTGTGGGCTACACCTTC	CSATPGVGYTF
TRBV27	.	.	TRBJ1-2	TGTGCCAGCAGCCTAAAGGCGGGTAACTATGGCTACACCTTC	CASSLKAGNYGYTF
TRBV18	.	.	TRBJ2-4	TGTGCCAGCTCACCATCGGACAGTCAAAACATTCAGTACTTC	CASSPSDSQNIQYF
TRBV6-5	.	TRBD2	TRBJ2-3	TGTGCCAGCAGCCGTAGCGGGAGGCCCACAGATACGCAGTATTTT	CASSRSGRPTDTQYF
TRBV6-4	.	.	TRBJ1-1	TGTGCCAGCAGTAGACAGCTTGGGGACACTGAAGCTTTCTTT	CASSRQLGDTEAFF
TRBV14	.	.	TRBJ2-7	TGTGCCAGCAGCCAAGATACGGGGTACGAGCAGTACTTC	CASSQDTGYEQYF
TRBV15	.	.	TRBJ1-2	TGTGCCACCAGCAGAGATTTTAGTGGCTACACCTTC	CATSRDFSGYTF
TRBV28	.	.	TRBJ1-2	TGTGCCAGCAGTTTATTCGGACAGAGAATATCAACGGGCTATGGCTACACCTTC	CASSLFGQRISTGYGYTF
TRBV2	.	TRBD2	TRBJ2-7	TGTGCCAGCAGTGAAACTAGCGGGATCTACGAGCAGTACTTC	CASSETSGIYEQYF
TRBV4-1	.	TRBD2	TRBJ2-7	TGCGCCAGCAGCCAAGATCCGGGACTAGCGGACCCAGAGCAGTACTTC	CASSQDPGLADPEQYF
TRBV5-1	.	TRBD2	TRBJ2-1	TGCGCCAGCAGCCTTACTAGCGGTTCCTCCTACAATGAGCAGTTCTTC	CASSLTSGSSYNEQFF
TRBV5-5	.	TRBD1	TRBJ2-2	TGTGCCAGCAGCCCCGGGACAGGGTACACCGGGGAGCTGTTTTTT	CASSPGTGYTGELFF
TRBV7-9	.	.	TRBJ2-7	TGTGCCAGCAGCCCAAACCCAGGGTCCTACGAGCAGTACTTC	CASSPNPGSYEQYF
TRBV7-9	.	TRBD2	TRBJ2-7	TGTGCCAGCAGCCCTAGCGGGAGGGACGTTAACGAGCAGTACTTC	CASSPSGRDVNEQYF
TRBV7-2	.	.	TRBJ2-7	TGTGCCAGCAGCCGTCCCATTCGGGGCTACGAGCAGTACTTC	CASSRPIRGYEQYF